This TCR beta chain was identified during a study of shared clonotypes between healthy human individuals. V was clipped by 4 bases and J by 0 bases, with 13 bases between them. This CDR3 is built from 16 residues. The germline gives CDR1 SGDLS, CDR2 YYNGEE. Sequencing used immunoSEQ multiplex PCR; TCRdb keeps in-frame clones, though not all of them. Of about 2.1 million clones in the sample, roughly 91% were seen once. In the naive CD8 group, cells lacked CD45RO and were positively selected for CCR7, so terminally differentiated effector memory CD45RA+ cells were left out. Donors included only healthy HIV-negative adults lacking recent acute infections or vaccinations.

The source is a man aged 18 to 30 in good health. Some clones in this sample may be carry-over from other donors' samples. The chain combines TRBV9 with TRBJ1-4; D is unresolved. The sequencing input was naive CD8+ T cells from PBMCs. The CDR3: CASSLGPVATNEKLFF. The CDR3 DNA is TGTGCCAGCAGCCTCGGGCCGGTTGCAACTAATGAAAAACTGTTTTTT.